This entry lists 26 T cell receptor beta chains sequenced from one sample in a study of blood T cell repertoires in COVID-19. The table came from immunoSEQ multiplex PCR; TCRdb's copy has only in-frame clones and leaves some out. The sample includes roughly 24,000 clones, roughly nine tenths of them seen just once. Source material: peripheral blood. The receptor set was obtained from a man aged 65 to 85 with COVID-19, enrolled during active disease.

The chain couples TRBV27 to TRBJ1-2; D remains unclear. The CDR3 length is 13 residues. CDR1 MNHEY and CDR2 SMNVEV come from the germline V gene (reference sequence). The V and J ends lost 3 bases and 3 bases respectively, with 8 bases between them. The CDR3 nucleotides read TGTGCCAGCAGTTTTGAGGGCTACTATGGCTACACCTTC. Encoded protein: CASSFEGYYGYTF.

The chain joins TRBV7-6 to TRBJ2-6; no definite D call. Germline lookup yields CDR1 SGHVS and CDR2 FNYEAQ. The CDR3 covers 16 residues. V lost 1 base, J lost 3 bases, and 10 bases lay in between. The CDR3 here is CASSLVWRLGANVLTF. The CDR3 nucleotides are TGTGCCAGCAGCTTAGTTTGGAGACTTGGGGCCAACGTCCTGACTTTC.

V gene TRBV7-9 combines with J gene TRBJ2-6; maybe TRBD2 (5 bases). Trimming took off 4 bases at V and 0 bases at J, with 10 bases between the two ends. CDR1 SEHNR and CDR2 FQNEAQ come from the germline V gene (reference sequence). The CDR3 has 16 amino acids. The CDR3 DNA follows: TGTGCCAGCAGCTCCAAAGGACTCTCTGGGGCCAACGTCCTGACTTTC. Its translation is CASSSKGLSGANVLTF.

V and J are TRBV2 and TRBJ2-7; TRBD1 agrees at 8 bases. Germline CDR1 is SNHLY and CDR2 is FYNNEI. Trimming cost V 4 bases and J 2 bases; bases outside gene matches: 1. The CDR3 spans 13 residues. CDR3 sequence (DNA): TGTGCCAGCAGTGGACAGGGGCCCTACGAGCAGTACTTC. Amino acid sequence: CASSGQGPYEQYF.

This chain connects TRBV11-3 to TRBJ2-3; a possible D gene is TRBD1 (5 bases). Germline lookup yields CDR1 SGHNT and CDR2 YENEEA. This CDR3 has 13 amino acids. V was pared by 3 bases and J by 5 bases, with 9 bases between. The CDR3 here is CASSFDSVDTQYF. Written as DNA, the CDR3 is TGTGCCAGCAGCTTCGACAGTGTAGATACGCAGTATTTT.

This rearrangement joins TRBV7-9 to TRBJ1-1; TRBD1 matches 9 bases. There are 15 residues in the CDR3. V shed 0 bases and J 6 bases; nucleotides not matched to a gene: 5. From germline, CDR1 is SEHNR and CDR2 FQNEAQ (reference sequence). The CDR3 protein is CASSLANRGPAEAFF. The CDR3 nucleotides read TGTGCCAGCAGCTTAGCCAACAGGGGGCCGGCTGAAGCTTTCTTT. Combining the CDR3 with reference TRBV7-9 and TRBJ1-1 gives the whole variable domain DTGVSQNPRHKITKRGQNVTFRCDPISEHNRLYWYRQTLGQGPEFLTYFQNEAQLEKSRLLSDRFSAERPKGSFSTLEIQRTEQGDSAMYLCASSLANRGPAEAFFGQGTRLTVV.

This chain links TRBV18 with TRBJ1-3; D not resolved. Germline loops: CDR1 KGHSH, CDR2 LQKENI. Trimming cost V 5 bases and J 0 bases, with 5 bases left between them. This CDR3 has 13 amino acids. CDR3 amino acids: CASSLSSGNTIYF. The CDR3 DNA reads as TGTGCCAGCTCATTGAGCTCTGGAAACACCATATATTTT.

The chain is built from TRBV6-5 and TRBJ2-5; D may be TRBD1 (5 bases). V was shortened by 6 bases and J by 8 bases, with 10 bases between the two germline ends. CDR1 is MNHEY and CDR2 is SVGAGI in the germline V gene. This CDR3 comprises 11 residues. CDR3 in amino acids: CASSQGATQYF. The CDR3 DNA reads TGTGCCAGCAGCCAAGGGGCCACCCAGTACTTC.

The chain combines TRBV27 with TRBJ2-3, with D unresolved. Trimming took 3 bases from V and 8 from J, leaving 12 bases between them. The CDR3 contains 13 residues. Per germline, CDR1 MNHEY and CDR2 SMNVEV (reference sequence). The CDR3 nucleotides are TGTGCCAGCAGTTTTGTTGCTCTAGGTACGCAGTATTTT. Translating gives CASSFVALGTQYF.

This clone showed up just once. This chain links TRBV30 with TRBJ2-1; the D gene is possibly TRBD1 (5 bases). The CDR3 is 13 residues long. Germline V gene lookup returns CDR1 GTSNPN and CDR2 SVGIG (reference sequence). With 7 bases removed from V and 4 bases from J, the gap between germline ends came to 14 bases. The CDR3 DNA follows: TGTGCCTTGTCGACAGATTTATACAATGAGCAGTTCTTC. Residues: CALSTDLYNEQFF.

CDR3 DNA sequence: TGTGCCAGCAGTTACTCCCAGGGTAACGAGCAGTACTTC. The encoded protein is CASSYSQGNEQYF. V usage is TRBV6-6 and J usage is TRBJ2-7; D might be TRBD1 (5 bases). Trimming left V 0 bases short and J 5 bases short, with 8 bases between. Germline V CDR1 and CDR2: MNHNY, SVGAGI (reference sequence). The CDR3 runs to 13 residues.

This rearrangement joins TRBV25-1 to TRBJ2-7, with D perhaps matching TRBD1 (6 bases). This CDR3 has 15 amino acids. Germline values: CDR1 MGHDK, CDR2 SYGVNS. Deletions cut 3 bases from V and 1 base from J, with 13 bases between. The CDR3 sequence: CASSDPHRASYEQYF. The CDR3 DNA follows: TGTGCCAGCAGTGATCCCCACAGGGCTTCCTACGAGCAGTACTTC.

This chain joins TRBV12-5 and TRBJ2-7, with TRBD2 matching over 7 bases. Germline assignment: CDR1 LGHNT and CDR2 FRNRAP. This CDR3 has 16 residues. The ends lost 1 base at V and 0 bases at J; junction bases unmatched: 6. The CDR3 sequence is CASGLALGGSSYEQYF. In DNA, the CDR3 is TGTGCTAGTGGTTTGGCACTGGGGGGGAGCTCCTACGAGCAGTACTTC.

The CDR3 DNA reads as TGTGCCAGCAGCCGCACGGACAGGGCGGATGGCTACACCTTC. It is translated as CASSRTDRADGYTF. V and J are TRBV7-9 and TRBJ1-2; TRBD1 aligns across 8 bases. Germline CDR1 and CDR2: SEHNR and FQNEAQ (reference sequence). CDR3 size: 14 residues. With V trimmed by 5 bases and J by 6 bases, 8 bases remained unmatched.

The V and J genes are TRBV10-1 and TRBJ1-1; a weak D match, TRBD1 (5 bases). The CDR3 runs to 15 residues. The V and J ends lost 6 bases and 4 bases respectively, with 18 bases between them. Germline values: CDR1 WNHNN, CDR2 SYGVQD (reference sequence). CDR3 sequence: CASRREVGGTTEAFF. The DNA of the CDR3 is TGCGCCAGCAGAAGGGAGGTCGGAGGGACCACTGAAGCTTTCTTT.

CDR3 nucleotide sequence: TGCAGCGTTGGTAAGAGGGGACTAGCGGAGACTCTATACGAGCAGTACTTC. Protein sequence: CSVGKRGLAETLYEQYF. The chain links TRBV29-1 to TRBJ2-7, with 11 nucleotides matching TRBD2. The CDR3 has 17 amino acids. V was pared by 4 bases and J by 4 bases, with 15 bases of the junction left unmatched. Germline-derived CDR1 and CDR2 are SQVTM and ANQGSEA.

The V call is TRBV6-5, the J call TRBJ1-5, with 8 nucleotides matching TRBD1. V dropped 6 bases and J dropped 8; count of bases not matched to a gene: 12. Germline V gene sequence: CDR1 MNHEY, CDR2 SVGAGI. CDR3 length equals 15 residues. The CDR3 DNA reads TGTGCCAGCAGCAAAATCGGGACAGGCACGAAGCCCCAGCATTTT. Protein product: CASSKIGTGTKPQHF.

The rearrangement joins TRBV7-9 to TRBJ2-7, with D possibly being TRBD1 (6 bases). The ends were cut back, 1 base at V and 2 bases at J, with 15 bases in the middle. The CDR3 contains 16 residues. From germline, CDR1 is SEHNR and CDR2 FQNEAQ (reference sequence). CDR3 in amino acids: CASSLDEQGRTYEQYF. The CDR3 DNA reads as TGTGCCAGCAGCTTAGATGAACAGGGAAGGACCTACGAGCAGTACTTC.

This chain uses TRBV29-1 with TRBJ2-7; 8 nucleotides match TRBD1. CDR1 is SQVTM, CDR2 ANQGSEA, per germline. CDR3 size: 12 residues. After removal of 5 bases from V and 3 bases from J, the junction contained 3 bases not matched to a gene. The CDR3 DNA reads TGCAGCGTTTTACAGGGGGGCTACGAGCAGTACTTC. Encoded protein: CSVLQGGYEQYF.

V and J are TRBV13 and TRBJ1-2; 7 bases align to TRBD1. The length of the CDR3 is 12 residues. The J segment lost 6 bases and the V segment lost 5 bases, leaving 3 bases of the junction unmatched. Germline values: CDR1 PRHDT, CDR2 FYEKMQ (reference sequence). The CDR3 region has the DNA TGTGCCAGCAGCACAGGGGAGGATGGCTACACCTTC. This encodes CASSTGEDGYTF.

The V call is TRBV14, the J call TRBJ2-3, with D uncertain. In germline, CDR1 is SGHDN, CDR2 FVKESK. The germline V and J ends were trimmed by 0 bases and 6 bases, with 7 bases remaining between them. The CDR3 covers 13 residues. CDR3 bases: TGTGCCAGCAGCCAAGAAAATCTTGATACGCAGTATTTT. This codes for CASSQENLDTQYF.

CDR3 DNA sequence: TGTGCCTGGAGGGAGCCGGAGGGCCTTTTGTACGAGCAGTACTTC. This gives the protein CAWREPEGLLYEQYF. The chain is built from TRBV30 and TRBJ2-7, with D maybe TRBD2 (6 bases). Trimming cost V 3 bases and J 4 bases, with 19 bases left between them. The CDR3 consists of 15 residues. Germline V gives CDR1 GTSNPN, CDR2 SVGIG (reference sequence).

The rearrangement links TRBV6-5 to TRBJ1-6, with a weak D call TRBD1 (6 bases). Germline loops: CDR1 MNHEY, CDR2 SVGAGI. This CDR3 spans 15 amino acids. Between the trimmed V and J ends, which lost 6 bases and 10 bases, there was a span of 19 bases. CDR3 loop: CASRASGHFGSPLHF. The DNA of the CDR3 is TGTGCCAGCAGGGCCTCGGGACACTTCGGATCACCCCTCCACTTT.

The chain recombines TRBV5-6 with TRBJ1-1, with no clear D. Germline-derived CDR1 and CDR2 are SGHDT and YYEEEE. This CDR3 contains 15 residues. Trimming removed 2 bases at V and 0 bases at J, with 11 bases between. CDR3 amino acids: CASSFGQVMNTEAFF. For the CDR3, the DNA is TGTGCCAGCAGCTTTGGGCAGGTCATGAACACTGAAGCTTTCTTT.

In DNA form, the CDR3 reads TGTGCCAGCAGCCCCGGGGAGTCCTACGAGCAGTACTTC. This codes for CASSPGESYEQYF. This chain uses TRBV7-9 with TRBJ2-7; D possibly corresponds to TRBD2 (5 bases). Germline CDR1 reads SEHNR; CDR2 reads FQNEAQ (reference sequence). This CDR3 spans 13 amino acids. Trimming took 5 bases from V and 1 from J, leaving 9 bases between them.

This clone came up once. CDR3 region: CASSLTREQYF. CDR3 DNA: TGTGCCAGCAGCTTGACAAGGGAGCAGTACTTC. The chain links TRBV11-2 to TRBJ2-7; D unclear. Trimming removed 3 bases from V and 7 bases from J, with 7 bases in between. Germline V gene data show CDR1 as SGHAT and CDR2 as FQNNGV. The CDR3 has 11 residues.